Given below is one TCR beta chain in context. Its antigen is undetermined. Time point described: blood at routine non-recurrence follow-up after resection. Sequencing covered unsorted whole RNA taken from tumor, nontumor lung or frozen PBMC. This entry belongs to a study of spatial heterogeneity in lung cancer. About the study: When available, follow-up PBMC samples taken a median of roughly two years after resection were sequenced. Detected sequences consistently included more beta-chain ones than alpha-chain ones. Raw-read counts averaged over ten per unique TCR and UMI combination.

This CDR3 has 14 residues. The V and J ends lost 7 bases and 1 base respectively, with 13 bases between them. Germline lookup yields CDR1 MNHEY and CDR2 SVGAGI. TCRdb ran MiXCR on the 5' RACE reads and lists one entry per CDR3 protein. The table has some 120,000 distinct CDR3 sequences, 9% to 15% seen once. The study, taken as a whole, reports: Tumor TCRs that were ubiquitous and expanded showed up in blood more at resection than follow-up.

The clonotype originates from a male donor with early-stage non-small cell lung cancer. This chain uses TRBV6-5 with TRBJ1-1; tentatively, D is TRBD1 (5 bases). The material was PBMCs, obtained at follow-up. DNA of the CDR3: TGTGCCAGCAAAAAAGGACACTCGAACACTGAAGCTTTCTTT. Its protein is CASKKGHSNTEAFF.